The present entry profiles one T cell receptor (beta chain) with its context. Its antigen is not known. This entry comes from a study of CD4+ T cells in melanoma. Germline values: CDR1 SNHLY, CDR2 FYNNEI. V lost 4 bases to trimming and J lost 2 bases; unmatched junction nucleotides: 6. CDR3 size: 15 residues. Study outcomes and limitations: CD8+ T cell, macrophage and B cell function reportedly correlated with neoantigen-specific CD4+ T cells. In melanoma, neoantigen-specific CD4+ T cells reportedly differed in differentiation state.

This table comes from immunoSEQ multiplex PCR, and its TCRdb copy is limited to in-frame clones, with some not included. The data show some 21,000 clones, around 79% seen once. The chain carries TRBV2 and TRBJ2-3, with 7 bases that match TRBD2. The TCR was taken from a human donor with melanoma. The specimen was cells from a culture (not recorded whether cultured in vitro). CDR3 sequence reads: CASSGVGGNTDTQYF. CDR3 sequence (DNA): TGTGCCAGCAGTGGGGTCGGGGGGAACACAGATACGCAGTATTTT. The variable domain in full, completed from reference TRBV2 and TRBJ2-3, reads EPEVTQTPSHQVTQMGQEVILRCVPISNHLYFYWYRQILGQKVEFLVSFYNNEISEKSEIFDDQFSVERPDGSNFTLKIRSTKLEDSAMYFCASSGVGGNTDTQYFGPGTRLTVL.